What follows describes a single TCR beta chain. The antigen is unknown. This entry comes from a study of shared clonotypes between healthy human individuals. At the level of the study: For every donor, three CD4 naive, three CD4 memory, two CD8 naive and one CD8 memory plates were used.

Within Nashville, Tennessee resided all donors, each a Caucasian adult. Study-level results: Lower generation probabilities were found for non-shared clonotypes than for those shared by all four donors.

In germline, CDR1 is MDHEN, CDR2 SYDVKM. The V segment lost 4 bases and the J segment 7 bases; nucleotides outside the gene matches: 6. The CDR3 runs to 14 residues. Assay used: immunoSEQ multiplex PCR; TCRdb lists only in-frame clones, some missing. This sample has some 550,000 clones; roughly 97% occur once, and the top ten carry about 0.06%. The gene calls are TRBV28 and TRBJ1-5; 8 bases agree with TRBD1. Sequencing used naive CD4+ T cells sorted from blood. Subset indicated: CD45RA+ positively selected. The TCR was taken from a woman aged 25 to 39 in good health. This chain's CDR3 is CASSSGTGRQPQHF. The CDR3 bases are TGTGCCAGCAGTTCTGGGACAGGTAGGCAGCCCCAGCATTTT.